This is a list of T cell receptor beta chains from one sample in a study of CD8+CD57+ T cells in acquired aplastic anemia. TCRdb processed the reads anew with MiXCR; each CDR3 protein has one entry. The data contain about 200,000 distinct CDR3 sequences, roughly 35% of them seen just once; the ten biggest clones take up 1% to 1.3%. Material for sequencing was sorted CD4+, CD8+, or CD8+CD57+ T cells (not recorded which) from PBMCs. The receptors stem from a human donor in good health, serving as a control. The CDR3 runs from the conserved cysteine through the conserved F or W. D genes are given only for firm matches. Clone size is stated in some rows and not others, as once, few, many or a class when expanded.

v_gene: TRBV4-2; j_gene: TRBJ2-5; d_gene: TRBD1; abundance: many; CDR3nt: TGTGCCAGCAGCCAAGATGGGACAGGGGAAGAGACCCAGTACTTC; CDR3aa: CASSQDGTGEETQYF
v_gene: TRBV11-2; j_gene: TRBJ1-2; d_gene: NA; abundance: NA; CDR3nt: TGTGCCAGCAGCTCTAGCCGGTTACAACCGACTAACTATGGCTACACCTTC; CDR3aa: CASSSSRLQPTNYGYTF
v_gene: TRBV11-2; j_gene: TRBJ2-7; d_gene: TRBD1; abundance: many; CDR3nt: TGTGCCAGCAGCTTAGATTTGACAGGGGGTCGCCTCGAGCAGTACTTC; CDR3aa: CASSLDLTGGRLEQYF
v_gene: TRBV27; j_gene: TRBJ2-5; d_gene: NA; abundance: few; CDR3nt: TGTGCCAGCAGTCCCCGAGGGCAGGGTAAGATCCAAGAGACCCAGTACTTC; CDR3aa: CASSPRGQGKIQETQYF
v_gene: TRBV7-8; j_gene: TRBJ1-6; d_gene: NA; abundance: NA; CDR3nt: TGTGCCAGCAGCTTAGCTGGCCAGGTTAATAATTCACCCCTCCACTTT; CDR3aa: CASSLAGQVNNSPLHF
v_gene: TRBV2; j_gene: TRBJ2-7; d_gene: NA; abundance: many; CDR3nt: TGTGCCAGCAGTGACTTGGTACAGGGTCCCTACGAGCAGTACTTC; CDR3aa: CASSDLVQGPYEQYF
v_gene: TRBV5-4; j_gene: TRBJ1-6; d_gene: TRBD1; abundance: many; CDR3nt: TGTGCCAGCAGCCAGACAGGGGATAATTCACCCCTCCACTTT; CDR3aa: CASSQTGDNSPLHF
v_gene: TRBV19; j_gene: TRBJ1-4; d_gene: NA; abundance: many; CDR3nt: TGTGCCAGTAGTTTCCAGGCCGTGAGTAATGAAAAACTGTTTTTT; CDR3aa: CASSFQAVSNEKLFF
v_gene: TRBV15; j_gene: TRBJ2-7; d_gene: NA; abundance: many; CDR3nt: TGTGCCACCAGCAGAGGGCCCCTTGGAGGGGGCACCGCCTACGAGCAGTACTTC; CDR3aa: CATSRGPLGGGTAYEQYF
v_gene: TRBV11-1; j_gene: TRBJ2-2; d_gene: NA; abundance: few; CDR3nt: TGTGCCAGCAGCTTGGGACACTTACAGAACACCGGGGAGCTGTTTTTT; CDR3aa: CASSLGHLQNTGELFF
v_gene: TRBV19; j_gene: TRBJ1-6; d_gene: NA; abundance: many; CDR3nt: TGTGCCAGTAGTATGAGTCTAACGGGGTCACCCCTCCACTTT; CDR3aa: CASSMSLTGSPLHF
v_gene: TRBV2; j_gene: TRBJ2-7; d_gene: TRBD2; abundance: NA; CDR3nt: TGTGCCAGCAGTGCCACTGCCGGGACTAGGGGCGAGCAGTACTTC; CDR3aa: CASSATAGTRGEQYF
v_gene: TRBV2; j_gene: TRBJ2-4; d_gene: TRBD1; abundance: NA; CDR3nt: TGTGCCAGAGGGGACAGGGGGGCAAACATTCAGTACTTC; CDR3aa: CARGDRGANIQYF
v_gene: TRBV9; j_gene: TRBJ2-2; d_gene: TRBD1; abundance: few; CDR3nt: TGTGCCAGCAGCCTTATCGGACAGGGTAGGATTGGGGAGCTGTTTTTT; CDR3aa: CASSLIGQGRIGELFF
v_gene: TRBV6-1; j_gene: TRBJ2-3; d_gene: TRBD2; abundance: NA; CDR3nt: TGTGCCAGCTTCGGCGGGAGTCGCGATACGCAGTATTTT; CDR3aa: CASFGGSRDTQYF
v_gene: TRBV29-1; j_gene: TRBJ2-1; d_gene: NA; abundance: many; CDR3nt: TGCAGCGTTGCCCGGAGGTTCACGGACAATGAGCAGTTCTTC; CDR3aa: CSVARRFTDNEQFF
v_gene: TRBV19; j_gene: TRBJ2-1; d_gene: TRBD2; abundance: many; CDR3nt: TGTGCCAGTACAAGACGCTTGACTAGCGGGAATCCCAATGAGCAGTTCTTC; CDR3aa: CASTRRLTSGNPNEQFF
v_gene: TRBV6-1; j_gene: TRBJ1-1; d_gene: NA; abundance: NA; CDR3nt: TGTGCCAGCAGTGAAATTTGGGAGACTGAAGCTTTCTTT; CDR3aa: CASSEIWETEAFF
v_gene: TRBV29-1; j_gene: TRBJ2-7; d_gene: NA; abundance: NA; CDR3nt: TGCAGCGTTTCGGATGGCGAGCAGTACTTC; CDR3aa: CSVSDGEQYF
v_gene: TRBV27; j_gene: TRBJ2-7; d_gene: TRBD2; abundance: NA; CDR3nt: TGTGCCAGCAGTGCTAGGGAGGGCGGGCGGTACGAGCAGTACTTC; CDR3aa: CASSAREGGRYEQYF
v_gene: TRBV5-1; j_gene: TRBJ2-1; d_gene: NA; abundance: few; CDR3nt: TGCGCCAGCAACAGACAGCCGGGACTCTTCTACAATGAGCAGTTTTTC; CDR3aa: CASNRQPGLFYNEQFF
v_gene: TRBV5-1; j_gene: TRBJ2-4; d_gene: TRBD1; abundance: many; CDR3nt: TGCGCCAGCAGAGCGACAGGGGCCTGGGACATTCAGTACTTC; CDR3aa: CASRATGAWDIQYF
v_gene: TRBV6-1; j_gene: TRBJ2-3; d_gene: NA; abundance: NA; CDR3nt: TGTGCCAGCAGTGGATCAATTGGAGATACGCAGTATTTT; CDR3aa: CASSGSIGDTQYF
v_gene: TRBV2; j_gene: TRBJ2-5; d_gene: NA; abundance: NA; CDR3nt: TGTGCCAGCAGCTACACCCAGGCCCAGTACTTC; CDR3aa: CASSYTQAQYF
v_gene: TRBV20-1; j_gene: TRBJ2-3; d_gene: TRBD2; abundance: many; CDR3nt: TGCAGTGCTAGAGGAGGGACTAGCGGGGGGGCCGGTGCAGATACGCAGTATTTT; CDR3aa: CSARGGTSGGAGADTQYF
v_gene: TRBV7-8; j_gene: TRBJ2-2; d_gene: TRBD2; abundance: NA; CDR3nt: TGTGCCAGCAGATGGCGGGGGGCGGCCGGGGAGCTGTTTTTT; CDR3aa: CASRWRGAAGELFF
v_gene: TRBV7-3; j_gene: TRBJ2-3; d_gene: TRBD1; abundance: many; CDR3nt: TGTGCCAGCAGCTCCCAGGGGGCTGGTACAGATACGCAGTATTTT; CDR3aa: CASSSQGAGTDTQYF
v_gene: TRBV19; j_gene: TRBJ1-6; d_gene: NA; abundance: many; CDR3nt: TGTGCCAGTAGTCCGATGGGATCACCCCTCCACTTT; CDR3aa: CASSPMGSPLHF
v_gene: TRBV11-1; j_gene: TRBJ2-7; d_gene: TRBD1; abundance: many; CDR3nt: TGTGCCAGCAGCTTAGCAGACCGGGACAGCTACGAGCAGTACTTC; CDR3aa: CASSLADRDSYEQYF
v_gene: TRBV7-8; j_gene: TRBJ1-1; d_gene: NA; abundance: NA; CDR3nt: TGTGCCAGCAGCTTACCGCCGTGGGCGAACACTGAAGCTTTCTTT; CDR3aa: CASSLPPWANTEAFF
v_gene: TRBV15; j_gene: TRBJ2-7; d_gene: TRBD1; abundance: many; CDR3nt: TGTGCCAAGCAACCGGGACAGAGCTACGAGCAGTACTTC; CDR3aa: CAKQPGQSYEQYF
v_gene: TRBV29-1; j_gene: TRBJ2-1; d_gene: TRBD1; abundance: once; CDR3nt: TGCAGCGTTGAGCTCGGGCCCCGGACAGGGGACTACAATGAGCAGTTCTTC; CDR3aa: CSVELGPRTGDYNEQFF
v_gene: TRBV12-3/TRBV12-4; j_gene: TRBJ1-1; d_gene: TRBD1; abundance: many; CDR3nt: TGTGCCACGGGTGACAGGGTTTCAGTAGCTTTCTTT; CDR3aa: CATGDRVSVAFF
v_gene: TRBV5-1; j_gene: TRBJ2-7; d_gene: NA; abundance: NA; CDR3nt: TGCGCCAGCAGCTCTCTGCCAGCCTACGAGCAGTACTTC; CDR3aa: CASSSLPAYEQYF
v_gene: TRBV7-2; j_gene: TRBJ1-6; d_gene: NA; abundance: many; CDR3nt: TGTGCCAGCAGCTTAGGAGGGGTCGGTTCACCCCTCCACTTT; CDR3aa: CASSLGGVGSPLHF
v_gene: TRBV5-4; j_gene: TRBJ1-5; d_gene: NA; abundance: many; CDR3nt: TGTGCCAGCAGCTTCGGCATAGATCAGCCCCAGCATTTT; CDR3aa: CASSFGIDQPQHF
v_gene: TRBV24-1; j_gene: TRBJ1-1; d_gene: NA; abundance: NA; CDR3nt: TGTGCCACCAGTGAAGGCAGGGGAGAAGCTTTCTTT; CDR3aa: CATSEGRGEAFF
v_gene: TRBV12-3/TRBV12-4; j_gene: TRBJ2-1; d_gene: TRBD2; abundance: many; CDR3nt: TGTGCCAGCAGTTTCGGGCGGGAGAATGAGCAGTTCTTC; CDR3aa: CASSFGRENEQFF
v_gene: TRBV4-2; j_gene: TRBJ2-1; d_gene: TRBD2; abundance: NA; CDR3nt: TGTGCCAGCAACGCAGGGGACTCCGGGAGGGGCAATGAGCAGTTCTTC; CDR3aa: CASNAGDSGRGNEQFF
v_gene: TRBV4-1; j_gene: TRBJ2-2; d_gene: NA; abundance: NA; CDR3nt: TGCGCCAGCAGCCAAGGTTCCCGTTCTAGCGCCGGGGAGCTGTTTTTT; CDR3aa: CASSQGSRSSAGELFF
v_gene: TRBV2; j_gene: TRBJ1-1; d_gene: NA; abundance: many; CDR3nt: TGTGCCAGCAGTGTCGAAGGGCCCACTGAAGCTTTCTTT; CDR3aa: CASSVEGPTEAFF
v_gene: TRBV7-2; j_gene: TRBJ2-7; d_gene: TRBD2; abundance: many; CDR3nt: TGTGCCAGCAGCTTAGTGGGGGGGAGATCCTACGAGCAGTACTTC; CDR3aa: CASSLVGGRSYEQYF
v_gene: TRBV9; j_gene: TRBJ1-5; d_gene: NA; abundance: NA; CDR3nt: TGTGCCAGCAGCGTGGGGTGGGGACAGCCCCAGCATTTT; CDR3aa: CASSVGWGQPQHF
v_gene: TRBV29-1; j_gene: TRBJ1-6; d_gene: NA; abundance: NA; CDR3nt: TGCAGCAGCCGACAGGCTCCACAATCACCCCTCCACTTT; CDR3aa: CSSRQAPQSPLHF
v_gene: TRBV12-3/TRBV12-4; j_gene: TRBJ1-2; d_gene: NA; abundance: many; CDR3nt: TGTGCCAGCAGCTTCTGGGGTCCCTATGGCTACACCTTC; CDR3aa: CASSFWGPYGYTF
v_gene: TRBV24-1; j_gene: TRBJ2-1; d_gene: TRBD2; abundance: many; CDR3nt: TGTGCCACCAGTGATCCCCCTCCTAGCGGGAGTCAAGTCTTC; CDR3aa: CATSDPPPSGSQVF
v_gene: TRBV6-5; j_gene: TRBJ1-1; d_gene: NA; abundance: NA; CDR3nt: TGTGCCAGCAGTTCCAACTCGTGGGACAAAGCTTTCTTT; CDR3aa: CASSSNSWDKAFF
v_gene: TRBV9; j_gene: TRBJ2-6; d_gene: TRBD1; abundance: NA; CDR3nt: TGTGCCAGCAGCCCCCGGACAGGGGTCTCTGGGGCCAACGTCCTGACTTTC; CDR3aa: CASSPRTGVSGANVLTF
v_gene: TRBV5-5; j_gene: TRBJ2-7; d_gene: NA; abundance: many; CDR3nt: TGTGCCAGCAGCCTAAGGTCGGGGTTCTCCTACGAGCAGTACTTC; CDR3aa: CASSLRSGFSYEQYF
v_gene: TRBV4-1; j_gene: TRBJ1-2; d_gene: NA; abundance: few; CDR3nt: TGCGCCAGCAGCCGAATCTCAGGGGTCTATGGCTACGCCTTC; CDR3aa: CASSRISGVYGYAF
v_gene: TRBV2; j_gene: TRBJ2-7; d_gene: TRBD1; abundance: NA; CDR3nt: TGTGCCAGCAGCGCCGGGACAGTCTACGAGCAGTACTTC; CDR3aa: CASSAGTVYEQYF